This T cell receptor (beta chain) was sequenced in a study of identical twins. The CDR3 totals 14 residues. V lost 5 bases and J 3 bases, leaving 14 bases between the germline ends. With no exceptions, donors were healthy Caucasians. Ten or more counts support this clonotype. The antigen is not known. MiXCR, run by TCRdb on the 5' RACE reads, gives a single entry per CDR3 protein. The table lists hundreds of thousands of distinct CDR3 sequences, 9.5% of them singletons. Study-level points and caveats: Insertion counts were lower in abundant cord blood beta clonotypes, a trend that memory repertoires did not show.

These data are also associated with another study on yellow fever vaccine responses in identical twins.

The receptor's source is a woman between 18 and 29 years old in good health. The chain uses TRBV12-3 or TRBV12-4 and TRBJ2-7; a possible D gene is TRBD1 (6 bases). The sample comprised CD8+ T cells sorted from blood. The CDR3: CASSGARGYYEQYF. The CDR3 coding sequence is TGTGCCAGCAGTGGGGCAAGGGGGTACTACGAGCAGTACTTC.